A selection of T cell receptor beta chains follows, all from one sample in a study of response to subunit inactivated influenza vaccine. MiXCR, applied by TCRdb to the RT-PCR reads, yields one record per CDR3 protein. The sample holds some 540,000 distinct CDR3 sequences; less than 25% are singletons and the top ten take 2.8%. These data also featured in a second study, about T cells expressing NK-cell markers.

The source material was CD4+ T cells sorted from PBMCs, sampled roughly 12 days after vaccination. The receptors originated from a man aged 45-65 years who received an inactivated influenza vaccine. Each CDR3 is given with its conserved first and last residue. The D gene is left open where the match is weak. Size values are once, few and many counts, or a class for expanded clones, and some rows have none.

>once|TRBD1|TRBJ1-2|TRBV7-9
TGTGCCAGCAGCCGGGCGGGGGACAGGGATGGCTACACCTTC
CASSRAGDRDGYTF
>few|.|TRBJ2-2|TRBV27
TGTGCCAGCAGTTTAAGGGATTCCGGCACCGGGGAGCTGTTTTTT
CASSLRDSGTGELFF
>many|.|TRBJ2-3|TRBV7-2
TGCGCCAGCAGCTTGGGAAGAGATACGCAGTATTTT
CASSLGRDTQYF
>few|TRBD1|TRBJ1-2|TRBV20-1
TGCAGTGCGCCCGGGACAGGGCGGTATGGCTACACCTTC
CSAPGTGRYGYTF
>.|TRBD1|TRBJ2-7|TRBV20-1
TGCAGTGCTACTACCCGACAGGGTTCCCACTCCTACGAGCAGTACTTC
CSATTRQGSHSYEQYF
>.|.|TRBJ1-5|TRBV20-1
TGCAGTGCTCGGACACAAGGTAACAATCAGCCCCAGCATTTT
CSARTQGNNQPQHF
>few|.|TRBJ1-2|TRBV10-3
TGTGCCATCAGTGATGGGGGTAACTATGGCTACACCTTC
CAISDGGNYGYTF
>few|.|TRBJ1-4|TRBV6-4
TGTGCCAGCACTAAAACAGGATCTAACTATCGGGGGAAACTGTTTTTT
CASTKTGSNYRGKLFF
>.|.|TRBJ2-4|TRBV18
TGTGCCAGCGCCCCCCCGCAGGGAAGCAAAAACATTCAGTACTTC
CASAPPQGSKNIQYF
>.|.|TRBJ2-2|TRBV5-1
TGCGCCAGCAGCTTGGAGAGGGGTAGAAACACCGGGGAGCTGTTTTTT
CASSLERGRNTGELFF
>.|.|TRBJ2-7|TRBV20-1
TGCAGTGCTACCGGGACTCGCGGGATAGGCCCCTACGAGCAGTACTTC
CSATGTRGIGPYEQYF
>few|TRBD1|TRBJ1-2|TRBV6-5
TGTGCCAGCAGTTACTCGACAGGGGGTATCTATGGCTACACCTTC
CASSYSTGGIYGYTF
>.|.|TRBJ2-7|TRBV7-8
TGTGCCAGCAGCGGGGTCAGAGGCGGGACCACCCGGGGCGAGCAGTACTTC
CASSGVRGGTTRGEQYF
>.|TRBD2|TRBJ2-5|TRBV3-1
TGTGCCAGCAGCCGACTAGCGATAGAGACCCAGTACTTC
CASSRLAIETQYF
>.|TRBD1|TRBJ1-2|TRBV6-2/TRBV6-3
TGTGCCAGCAGTTACCCGGGACAGCATGCGTATGGCTACACCTTC
CASSYPGQHAYGYTF
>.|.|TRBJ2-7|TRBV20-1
TGCAGTGCTAGTGGATTCGGGACACTGTTTTACGAGCAGTACTTC
CSASGFGTLFYEQYF
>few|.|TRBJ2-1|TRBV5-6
TGTGCCAGCACCCAAATAGCAGCGATATACAATGAGCAGTTCTTC
CASTQIAAIYNEQFF
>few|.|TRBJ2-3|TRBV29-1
TGCAGCGTTCGGGCAGGGTCACTCACAGATACGCAGTATTTT
CSVRAGSLTDTQYF
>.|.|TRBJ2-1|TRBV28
TGTGCCAGCAGCCAATCCCCGACTACTTTCCACTACAATGAGCAGTTCTTC
CASSQSPTTFHYNEQFF
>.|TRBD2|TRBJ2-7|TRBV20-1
TGCAGTGCTAGGGCCGCGGGGGGGACCTACGAGCAGTACTTC
CSARAAGGTYEQYF
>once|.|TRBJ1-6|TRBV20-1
TGCAGTGCTAGAGATTGGGAGTTAAGGGGCAATTCACCCCTCCACTTT
CSARDWELRGNSPLHF
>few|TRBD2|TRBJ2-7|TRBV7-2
TGTGCCAGCAGCTTAGCGTCCCGCACTAGCGGGGTCGAGCAGTACTTC
CASSLASRTSGVEQYF
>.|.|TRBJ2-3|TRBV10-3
TGTGCCATCAGTGAGTCAGGTGGAATGGATACGCAGTATTTT
CAISESGGMDTQYF
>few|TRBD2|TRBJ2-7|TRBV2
TGTGCCAGCAGTAACGCGGGACTAGCTATTTCCTACGAGCAGTACTTC
CASSNAGLAISYEQYF
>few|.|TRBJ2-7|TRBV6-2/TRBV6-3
TGTGCCAGCAGTTACGGTACCGGGTGGTACGAGCAGTACTTC
CASSYGTGWYEQYF
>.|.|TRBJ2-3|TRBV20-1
TGCAGTGCTAGATCCGGTCCAACCGCGGATACGCAGTATTTT
CSARSGPTADTQYF
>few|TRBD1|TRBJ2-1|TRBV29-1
TGCAGCGTTGAAGGGGACAGGGGTTTTGGGGAGCAGTTCTTC
CSVEGDRGFGEQFF
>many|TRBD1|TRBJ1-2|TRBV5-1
TGCGCCAGCAGCCCGGGACAGGGGGCTTATGGCTACACCTTC
CASSPGQGAYGYTF
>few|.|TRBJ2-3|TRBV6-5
TGTGCCAGCAGTTACAGCGGTCGGTCCTTCACAGATACGCAGTATTTT
CASSYSGRSFTDTQYF
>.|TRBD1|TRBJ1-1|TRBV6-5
TGTGCCAGCAGTTACTTAGGGACAGGGGGCAGGGCTTTCTTT
CASSYLGTGGRAFF
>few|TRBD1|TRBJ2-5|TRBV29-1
TGCAGCGTAGACAGGACAGGGCAACAAGAGACCCAGTACTTC
CSVDRTGQQETQYF
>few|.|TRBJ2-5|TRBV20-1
TGCAGTGCTAGAGATCTTAGGACTCAAAAAGAGACCCAGTACTTC
CSARDLRTQKETQYF
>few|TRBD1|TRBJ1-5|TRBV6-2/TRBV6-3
TGTGCCAGCAGTTACGGTACAGGGGCAGGTCAGCCCCAGCATTTT
CASSYGTGAGQPQHF
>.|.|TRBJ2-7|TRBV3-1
TGTGCCAGCAGCCAAGATGGAAAGGGAGAATCCTACGAGCAGTACTTC
CASSQDGKGESYEQYF
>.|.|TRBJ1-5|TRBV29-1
TGCAGCGCTGGGGCGAGCAATCAGCCCCAGCATTTT
CSAGASNQPQHF
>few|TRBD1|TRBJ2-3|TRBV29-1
TGCAGCGCTGGGGGACAGGGGTATGATACGCAGTATTTT
CSAGGQGYDTQYF
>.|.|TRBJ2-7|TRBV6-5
TGTGCCAGCAGTTACAGGGGACTTTCTGGCGAGCAGTACTTC
CASSYRGLSGEQYF
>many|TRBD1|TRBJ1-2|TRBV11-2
TGTGCCAGCAGCTCGACAGGGGTCTATGGCTACACCTTC
CASSSTGVYGYTF
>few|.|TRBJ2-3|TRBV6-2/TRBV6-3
TGTGCCAGCAGTTACCCGTTCGGTACGCAGTATTTT
CASSYPFGTQYF
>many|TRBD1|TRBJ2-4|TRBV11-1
TGTGCCAGCAGCTTTAGGACAGGGGGAAACATTCAGTACTTC
CASSFRTGGNIQYF
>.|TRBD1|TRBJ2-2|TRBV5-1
TGCGCCAGCAGAATAGGACAGGGAGGAGGAACCGGGGAGCTGTTTTTT
CASRIGQGGGTGELFF